This T cell receptor (beta chain) is drawn from a study of cytomegalovirus exposure and HLA in healthy donors. The primer mix had 60 Vbeta and 13 Jbeta primers. Assay: immunoSEQ multiplex PCR; the TCRdb copy retains only in-frame clones and omits some. The table has 240,000 or so clones, 81% seen once. Trimming shortened V by 9 bases and J by 4 bases, and 18 bases separated the two germline ends. The CDR3 is 14 residues long. Germline V lookup: CDR1 MDHEN, CDR2 SYDVKM. Turning to this clone: Its antigen is not identified.

Study conclusions and caveats: The study listed approximately 160 cytomegalovirus-associated TCR beta chains.

The sample consisted of PBMCs. The sequence was obtained from a woman in her fifties or sixties in good health and CMV-seropositive. The chain couples TRBV28 to TRBJ1-2; D remains ambiguous. Here the CDR3 DNA reads TGTGCCAGTTCTTCCAGAGGAGAAATCTATGGCTACACCTTC. Protein product: CASSSRGEIYGYTF.